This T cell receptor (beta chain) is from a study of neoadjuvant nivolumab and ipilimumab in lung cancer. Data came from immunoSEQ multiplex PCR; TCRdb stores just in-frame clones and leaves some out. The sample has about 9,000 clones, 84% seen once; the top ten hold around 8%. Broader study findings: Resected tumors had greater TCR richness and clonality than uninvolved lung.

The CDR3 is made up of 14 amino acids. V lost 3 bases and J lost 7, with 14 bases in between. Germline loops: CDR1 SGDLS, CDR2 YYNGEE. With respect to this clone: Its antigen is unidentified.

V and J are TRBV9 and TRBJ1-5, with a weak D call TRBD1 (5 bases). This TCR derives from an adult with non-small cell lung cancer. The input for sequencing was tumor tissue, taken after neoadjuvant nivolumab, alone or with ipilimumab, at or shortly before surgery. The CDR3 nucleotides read TGTGCCAGCAGCGCAGACTCAGGGTTCCAGCCCCAGCATTTT. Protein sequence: CASSADSGFQPQHF.